Below are 5 T cell receptor beta chains sequenced from a single sample in a study of PD-L1 blockade in urothelial cancer. Sequencing was performed with immunoSEQ multiplex PCR; in TCRdb, only in-frame clones are kept and a portion is missing. The table has about 43,000 clones, around 88% seen once. The sequencing used PBMCs, collected around atezolizumab (anti-PD-L1) treatment. These receptors were collected from a man aged 80 or over with urothelial cancer.

This chain connects TRBV19 to TRBJ2-7; D remains ambiguous. Deletions cut 6 bases from V and 1 base from J, with 10 bases between. Germline V gene sequence: CDR1 LNHDA, CDR2 SQIVND (reference sequence). The CDR3 runs 13 residues. The CDR3 reads CASRPPASYEQYF. CDR3 DNA: TGTGCCAGTAGGCCCCCCGCGTCCTACGAGCAGTACTTC.

The chain links TRBV19 to TRBJ1-2, with 7 bases fitting TRBD1. The CDR3 has 14 residues. Trimming at V came to 9 bases and at J to 6 bases, leaving 13 bases not matched to a gene. CDR1 is LNHDA and CDR2 is SQIVND in the germline V gene (reference sequence). Written as DNA, the CDR3 is TGTGCCAGCACTCTGGCGACAGGGTCGGATGGCTACACCTTC. It codes for CASTLATGSDGYTF.

This sequence joins TRBV19 and TRBJ1-5; the match to TRBD1 covers 7 bases. Germline V CDR1 and CDR2: LNHDA, SQIVND (reference sequence). The CDR3 loop spans 15 amino acids. J was trimmed by 2 bases and V by 3 bases; bases with no gene match: 4. CDR3 bases: TGTGCCAGTAGTATTTGGGGGACAGGCAATCAGCCCCAGCATTTT. Translated: CASSIWGTGNQPQHF. The full variable domain, completed using reference TRBV19 and TRBJ1-5, is DGGITQSPKYLFRKEGQNVTLSCEQNLNHDAMYWYRQDPGQGLRLIYYSQIVNDFQKGDIAEGYSVSREKKESFPLTVTSAQKNPTAFYLCASSIWGTGNQPQHFGDGTRLSIL.

The chain uses TRBV18 and TRBJ2-2; the match to TRBD1 covers 8 bases. Germline V gene sequence: CDR1 KGHSH, CDR2 LQKENI. V shed 3 bases and J 2 bases; nucleotides not matched to a gene: 5. The CDR3 runs to 16 residues. The DNA for the CDR3 is TGTGCCAGCTCACCTAACTCAGGGGGCAACACCGGGGAGCTGTTTTTT. Translated, it gives CASSPNSGGNTGELFF.

This clone was seen only a few times. J is TRBJ1-2 and V is TRBV6-1; no firm D call. The CDR3 sequence is 15 residues long. The V end lost 2 bases, the J end lost 5 bases, and 15 bases lay between the germline ends. Germline CDR1 reads MNHNS; CDR2 reads SASEGT. The CDR3 DNA reads TGTGCCAGCAGTGAAACGGGTTCCCTGGAGTATGGCTACACCTTC. Residues: CASSETGSLEYGYTF.